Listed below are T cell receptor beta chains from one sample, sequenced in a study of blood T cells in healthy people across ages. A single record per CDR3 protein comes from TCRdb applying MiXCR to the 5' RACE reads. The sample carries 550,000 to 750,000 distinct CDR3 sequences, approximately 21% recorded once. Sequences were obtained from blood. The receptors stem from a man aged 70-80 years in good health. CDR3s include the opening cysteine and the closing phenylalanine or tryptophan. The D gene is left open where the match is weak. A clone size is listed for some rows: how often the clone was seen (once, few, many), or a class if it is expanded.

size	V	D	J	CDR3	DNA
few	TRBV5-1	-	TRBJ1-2	CASSLQGGLGYTF	TGCGCCAGCAGTTTACAGGGTGGTCTTGGCTACACCTTC
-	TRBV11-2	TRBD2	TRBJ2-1	CASSLESGRSNEQFF	TGTGCCAGCAGCTTAGAAAGCGGGAGAAGCAATGAGCAGTTCTTC
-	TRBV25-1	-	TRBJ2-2	CASKVRGSGGELFF	TGTGCCAGCAAGGTTCGAGGAAGTGGCGGGGAGCTGTTTTTT
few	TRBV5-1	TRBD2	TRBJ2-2	CASSFQREKWVAGELFF	TGCGCCAGCAGCTTCCAGCGGGAGAAGTGGGTAGCCGGGGAGCTGTTTTTT
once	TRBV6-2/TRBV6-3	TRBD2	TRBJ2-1	CASSRGLAESDEQFF	TGTGCCAGCAGCCGAGGACTAGCGGAAAGCGATGAGCAGTTCTTC
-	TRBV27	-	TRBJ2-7	CASSLTSAYEQYF	TGTGCCAGCAGTTTAACGTCAGCCTACGAGCAGTACTTC
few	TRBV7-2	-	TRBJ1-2	CASSSGRGYTF	TGTGCCAGCAGTTCAGGGCGCGGCTACACCTTC
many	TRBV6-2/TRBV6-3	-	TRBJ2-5	CASSYSNRGETQYF	TGTGCCAGCAGTTACTCGAATCGGGGAGAGACCCAGTACTTC
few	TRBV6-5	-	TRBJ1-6	CASSYGTGPGNSPLHF	TGTGCCAGCAGTTACGGAACGGGTCCGGGTAATTCACCCCTCCACTTT
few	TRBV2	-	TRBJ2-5	CASSGDIQETQYF	TGTGCCAGCAGTGGCGACATCCAAGAGACCCAGTACTTC
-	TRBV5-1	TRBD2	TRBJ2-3	CASSLRSGRATDTQYF	TGCGCCAGCAGCCTCAGGAGCGGGAGAGCCACAGATACGCAGTATTTT
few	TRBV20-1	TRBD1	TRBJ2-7	CSAPDRAFREQYF	TGCAGTGCACCGGACAGGGCATTCCGCGAGCAGTACTTC
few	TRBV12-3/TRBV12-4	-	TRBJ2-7	CASRVSERSEQYF	TGTGCCAGCCGTGTATCCGAGAGGAGCGAGCAGTACTTC
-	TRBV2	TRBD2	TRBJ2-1	CASSTSGSSSNEQFF	TGTGCCAGCTCGACTAGCGGGAGTTCGTCGAATGAGCAGTTCTTC
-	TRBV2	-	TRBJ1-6	CASSGGTAYNSPLHF	TGTGCCAGCAGTGGGGGAACAGCTTATAATTCACCCCTCCACTTT
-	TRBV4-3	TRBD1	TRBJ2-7	CASSQTIGTGAYEQYF	TGCGCCAGCAGCCAAACAATCGGGACAGGGGCCTACGAGCAGTACTTC
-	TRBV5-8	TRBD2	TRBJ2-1	CASSSGLAYYNEQFF	TGTGCCAGCAGCTCCGGACTAGCGTACTACAATGAGCAGTTCTTC
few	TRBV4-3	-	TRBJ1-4	CASSQEHTRNEKLFF	TGCGCCAGCAGCCAAGAGCACACCCGTAATGAAAAACTGTTTTTT
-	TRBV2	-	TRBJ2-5	CASSRVGVETQYF	TGTGCCAGCAGTAGAGTGGGAGTTGAGACCCAGTACTTC
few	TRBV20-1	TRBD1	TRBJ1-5	CSAHRGLNQPQHF	TGCAGTGCTCACAGGGGGCTCAATCAGCCCCAGCATTTT
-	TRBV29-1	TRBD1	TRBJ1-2	CNVRGTALLNYGYTF	TGCAACGTGAGGGGGACAGCCCTATTAAACTATGGCTACACCTTC
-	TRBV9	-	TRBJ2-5	CASSPSPRGQTQYF	TGTGCCAGCAGCCCATCCCCTCGGGGACAGACCCAGTACTTC
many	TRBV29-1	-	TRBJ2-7	CSVESGAQEQYF	TGCAGCGTTGAATCGGGGGCGCAGGAGCAGTACTTC
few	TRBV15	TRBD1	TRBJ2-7	CATSREMTGGSYEQYF	TGTGCCACCAGCAGAGAGATGACAGGGGGTTCCTACGAGCAGTACTTC
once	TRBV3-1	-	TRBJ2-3	CASSLPCVRSTDTQYF	TGTGCCAGCAGCCTCCCCTGCGTTCGGAGCACAGATACGCAGTATTTT
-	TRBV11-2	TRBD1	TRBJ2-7	CASSPAGTGYYEQYF	TGTGCCAGCAGCCCCGCCGGGACAGGCTACTACGAGCAGTACTTC
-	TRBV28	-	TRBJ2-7	CASSLLGDSNYEQYF	TGCGCCAGCAGTTTATTGGGGGACTCCAACTACGAGCAGTACTTC
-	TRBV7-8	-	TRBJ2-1	CASSTLNEQFF	TGCGCCAGCAGCACTCTCAATGAGCAGTTCTTC
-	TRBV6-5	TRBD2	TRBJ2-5	CASSARERETQYF	TGTGCCAGCAGTGCGCGGGAGCGGGAGACCCAGTACTTC
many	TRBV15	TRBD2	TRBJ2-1	CATSYRYRGGLAGENEQFF	TGTGCCACCAGCTATAGGTACAGGGGGGGACTAGCGGGAGAAAATGAGCAGTTCTTC